This is a list of T cell receptor beta chains from one sample in a study of blood T cell repertoires in COVID-19. Assay: immunoSEQ multiplex PCR; the TCRdb copy retains only in-frame clones and omits some. The sample carries 200,000 or so clones, under 90% recorded once. Sequencing input: peripheral blood. The receptors were sampled from a human donor in a cohort sampled during active COVID-19. Both conserved end residues are trimmed from each CDR3.

j_call | v_call | cdr3_aa
TRBJ1-2 | TRBV27 | ASSSMGDYGYT
TRBJ2-1 | TRBV28 | ASRTDRGEQF
TRBJ2-2 | TRBV7-9 | ASSLDWSTGELF
TRBJ1-3 | TRBV7-8 | ASSLVNGNTIY
TRBJ1-2 | TRBV18 | ASSRTEDNGYT
TRBJ1-2 | TRBV6-5 | ASRDRQDLYGYT
TRBJ2-1 | TRBV7-9 | ASTHTLSRYNEQF
TRBJ1-5 | TRBV19 | ASSIYQGNQPQH
TRBJ1-4 | TRBV5-1 | ASSLRTGNNEKLF
TRBJ2-5 | TRBV7-8 | ASSLASGGGQETQY
TRBJ2-5 | TRBV6-5 | ASLEGRGQETQY
TRBJ2-5 | TRBV3-1/TRBV3-2 | ASSQEHSRETQY
TRBJ2-3 | TRBV18 | ASSPGRTWSTDTQY
TRBJ1-4 | TRBV4-1 | ASSQDGTGGEKLF
TRBJ1-2 | TRBV5-4 | ASSLGTVDYGYT
TRBJ1-2 | TRBV3-1/TRBV3-2 | ASSQAGFSPYGYT
TRBJ1-6 | TRBV5-1 | ASGQGNSPLH
TRBJ2-7 | TRBV5-6 | ASSFDRGEQY
TRBJ2-5 | TRBV5-5 | ASSFGGGGQETQY
TRBJ1-1 | TRBV30 | AWYRDIITEAF
TRBJ1-6 | TRBV19 | ASSIGTGNLAPLH
TRBJ1-1 | TRBV29-1 | SASGPRGHEAF
TRBJ1-2 | TRBV27 | ASSPRQGALFPTYT
TRBJ1-5 | TRBV19 | ASSRDRERPQH
TRBJ1-1 | TRBV5-1 | ASSAQGAGTEAF
TRBJ1-2 | TRBV3-1/TRBV3-2 | ASSQARGTSYGYT
TRBJ2-1 | TRBV27 | ASSLPRYVAGFPEGEQF
TRBJ1-1 | TRBV5-1 | ASSLQQAPNTEAF
TRBJ2-3 | TRBV21-1 | ARRIQGATSGSRADTQY
TRBJ1-5 | TRBV2 | ASSEQGEINQPQH
TRBJ2-7 | TRBV5-1 | ASSKQGESSYEQY
TRBJ1-6 | TRBV11-3 | ASSKGGDQSSYNSPLH
TRBJ2-5 | TRBV7-9 | ASSLPRRGGRETQY
TRBJ1-1 | TRBV27 | ASSTTDRQRVEAF
TRBJ2-6 | TRBV25-1 | ASSEWGSSSGANVLT
TRBJ1-6 | TRBV6-6 | ASSPGDNSPLH
TRBJ1-1 | TRBV5-1 | ASSLVLEGAPTAF
TRBJ2-7 | TRBV6-5 | ASSFARPDRGYEQY
TRBJ1-5 | TRBV5-1 | ASSPSPSQPQH
TRBJ1-1 | TRBV18 | ASSPTVANTEAF
TRBJ1-2 | TRBV3-1/TRBV3-2 | ASSQRRNYGYT
TRBJ1-1 | TRBV4-1 | ASSQGTGTVWSEAF
TRBJ2-2 | TRBV6-4 | ASSPGPGELF
TRBJ2-2 | TRBV6-1 | ASSEGRARNTGELF
TRBJ2-2 | TRBV28 | ASGRRDTGELF
TRBJ1-1 | TRBV5-1 | ASSGGTVAEAF
TRBJ2-1 | TRBV9 | ASSASLQGRLYNEQF
TRBJ1-6 | TRBV29-1 | SVGGGNSPLH
TRBJ2-3 | TRBV4-1 | ASSHQAGSTDTQY